This TCR beta chain was captured by sequencing in a study of T cell repertoires in cytomegalovirus infection. TCRdb itself ran the reads through MiXCR, one entry per CDR3 protein. The table includes about 76,000 distinct CDR3 sequences, approximately 3.7% detected once. J was trimmed by 5 bases and V by 6 bases; bases with no gene match: 6. Germline V lookup: CDR1 MDHEN, CDR2 SYDVKM. The CDR3 length is 14 residues. This clonotype was observed many times. This sequence was found in a human donor in good health (CMV status not recorded). Some clones in this sample may be carry-over from other donors' samples. The chain is built from TRBV28 and TRBJ1-5; the match to TRBD1 covers 8 bases. The sample was PBMCs. This CDR3 is CASSQGTGDQPQHF. The CDR3, as DNA: TGTGCCAGCAGCCAGGGGACAGGCGATCAGCCCCAGCATTTT.